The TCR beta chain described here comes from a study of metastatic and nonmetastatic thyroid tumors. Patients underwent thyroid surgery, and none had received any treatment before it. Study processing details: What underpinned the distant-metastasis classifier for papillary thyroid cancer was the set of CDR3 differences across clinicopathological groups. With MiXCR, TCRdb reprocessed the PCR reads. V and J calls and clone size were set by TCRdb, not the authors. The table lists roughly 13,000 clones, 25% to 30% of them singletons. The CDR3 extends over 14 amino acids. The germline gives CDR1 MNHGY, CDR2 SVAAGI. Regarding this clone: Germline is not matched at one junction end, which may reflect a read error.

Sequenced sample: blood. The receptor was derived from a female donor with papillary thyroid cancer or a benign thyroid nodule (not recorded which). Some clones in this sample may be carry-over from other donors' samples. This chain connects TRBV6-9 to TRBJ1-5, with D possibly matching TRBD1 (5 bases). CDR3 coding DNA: TGTGACAGCAGTTTACAGGTTAGCAATGAGGCCCAGCATTTT. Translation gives CDSSLQVSNEAQHF.